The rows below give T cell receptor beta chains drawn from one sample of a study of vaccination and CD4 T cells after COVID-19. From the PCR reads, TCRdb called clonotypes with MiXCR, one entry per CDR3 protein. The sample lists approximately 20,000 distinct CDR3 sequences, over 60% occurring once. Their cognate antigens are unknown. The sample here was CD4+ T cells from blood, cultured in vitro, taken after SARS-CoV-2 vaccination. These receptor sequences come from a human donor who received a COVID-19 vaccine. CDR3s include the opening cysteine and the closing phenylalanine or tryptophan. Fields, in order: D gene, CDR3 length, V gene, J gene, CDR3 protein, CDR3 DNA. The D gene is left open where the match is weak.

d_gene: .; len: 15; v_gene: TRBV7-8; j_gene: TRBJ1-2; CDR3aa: CASTEGRRKTYGYTF; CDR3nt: TGTGCCAGCACCGAAGGGAGGAGGAAGACCTATGGCTACACCTTC
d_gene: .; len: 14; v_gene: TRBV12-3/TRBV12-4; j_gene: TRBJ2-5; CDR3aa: CASRSRTTQETQYF; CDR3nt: TGTGCCAGCAGATCCCGGACAACCCAAGAGACCCAGTACTTC
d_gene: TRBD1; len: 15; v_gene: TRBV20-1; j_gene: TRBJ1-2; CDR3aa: CSARDRGVVSYGYTF; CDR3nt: TGCAGTGCTCGGGACAGGGGAGTTGTTTCCTATGGCTACACCTTC
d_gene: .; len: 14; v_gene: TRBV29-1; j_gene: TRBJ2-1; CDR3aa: CSVVAVPTYNEQFF; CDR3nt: TGCAGCGTTGTGGCTGTTCCTACCTACAATGAGCAGTTCTTC
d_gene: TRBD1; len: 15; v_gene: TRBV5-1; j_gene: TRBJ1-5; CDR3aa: CASSRTGDTNQPQHF; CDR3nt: TGCGCCAGCAGCCGTACAGGGGACACCAATCAGCCCCAGCATTTT
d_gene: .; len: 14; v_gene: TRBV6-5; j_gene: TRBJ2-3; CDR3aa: CASSYGTHTDTQYF; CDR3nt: TGTGCCAGCAGTTATGGGACCCACACAGATACGCAGTATTTT
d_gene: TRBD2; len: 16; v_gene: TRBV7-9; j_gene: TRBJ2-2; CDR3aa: CASSTGQTSGTGELFF; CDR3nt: TGTGCCAGCAGCACAGGCCAGACTAGCGGCACCGGGGAGCTGTTTTTT
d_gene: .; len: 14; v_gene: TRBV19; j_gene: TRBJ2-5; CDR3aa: CASSNGGSQETQYF; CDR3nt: TGTGCCAGTAGTAACGGGGGAAGCCAAGAGACCCAGTACTTC
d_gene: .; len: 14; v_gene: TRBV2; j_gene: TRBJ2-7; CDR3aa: CASSEIVRSYEQYF; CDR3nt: TGTGCCAGCAGTGAAATCGTCCGTTCCTACGAGCAGTACTTC
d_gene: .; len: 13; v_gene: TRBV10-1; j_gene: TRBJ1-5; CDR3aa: CASSEGLDQPQHF; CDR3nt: TGCGCCAGCAGTGAGGGACTCGATCAGCCCCAGCATTTT
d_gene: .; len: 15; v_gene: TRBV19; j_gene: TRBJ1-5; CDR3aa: CASSIGRRSNQPQHF; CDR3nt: TGTGCCAGTAGTATAGGTCGGCGTAGCAATCAGCCCCAGCATTTT
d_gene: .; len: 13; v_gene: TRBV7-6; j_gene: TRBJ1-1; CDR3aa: CASSLQGRTEAFF; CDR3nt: TGTGCCAGCAGCTTACAGGGAAGGACTGAAGCTTTCTTT
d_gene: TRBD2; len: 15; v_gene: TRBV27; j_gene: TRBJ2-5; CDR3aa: CASSRAGGRQETQYF; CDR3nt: TGTGCCAGCAGTCGAGCGGGGGGGCGGCAAGAGACCCAGTACTTC
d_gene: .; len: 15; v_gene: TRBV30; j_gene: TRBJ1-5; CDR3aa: CAWNYPGQSNQPQHF; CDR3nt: TGTGCCTGGAATTACCCCGGACAGTCAAATCAGCCCCAGCATTTT
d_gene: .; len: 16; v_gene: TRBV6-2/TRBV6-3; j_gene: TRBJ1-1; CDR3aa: CATSSAGGYMNTEAFF; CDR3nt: TGTGCCACCAGTTCGGCGGGCGGATACATGAACACTGAAGCTTTCTTT
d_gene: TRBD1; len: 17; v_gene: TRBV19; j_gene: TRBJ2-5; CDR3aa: CASSSGQGRNLGKTQYF; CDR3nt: TGTGCCAGTAGTTCGGGACAGGGACGGAATCTCGGGAAGACCCAGTACTTC
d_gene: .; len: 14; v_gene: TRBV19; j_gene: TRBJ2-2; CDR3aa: CASSIGETSGELFF; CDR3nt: TGTGCCAGTAGTATAGGCGAGACGTCCGGGGAGCTGTTTTTT